This T cell receptor beta chain was obtained from a study of cytomegalovirus exposure and HLA in healthy donors. Researchers ran the PCR with 60 Vbeta and 13 Jbeta primers. Data came from immunoSEQ multiplex PCR; TCRdb stores just in-frame clones and leaves some out. The sample includes some 200,000 clones. This clonotype was obtained from a man under 40 in good health and CMV-seronegative. The sample was PBMCs.

CDR3 nucleotides: TGTGCCAGCAGCCCCCCTGGGCAGGGTAGGGGCTCTGGGGCCAACGTCCTGACTTTC. Translation gives CASSPPGQGRGSGANVLTF. The chain links TRBV7-9 to TRBJ2-6, with D perhaps TRBD1 (5 bases). The germline CDR1 and CDR2 sequences are SEHNR and FQNEAQ (reference sequence). The CDR3 spans 19 residues. Trimming stripped 5 bases from V and 0 bases from J, with 20 bases between.